The 29 T cell receptor beta chains below were found in one sample sequenced in a study of T cell repertoires in ileal Crohn's disease (dated by TCRdb to about 2019). The sample's time point label, decoded: neoterminal ileum biopsy at postoperative endoscopy, about 6 months after surgery. Library preparation used the immunoSEQ multiplex PCR assay. TCRdb carries this immuneACCESS record with in-frame sequences only. Its versions omit some clonotypes, under half of them owing to an unresolved V gene in the studies checked, with the rest unexplained. For this sample the table gives fewer than 12,000 clones, of which 75% to 85% were detected only once. The ten largest clones capture approximately 14% of the sample. The sequencing input was ileal tissue. The receptor set was obtained from an adult with Crohn's disease.

The CDR3 sequence is CASSLDRAGANVLTF. The CDR3 DNA sequence: TGTGCCAGCAGTCTGGACAGGGCTGGGGCCAACGTCCTGACTTTC. The chain links TRBV7-8 to TRBJ2-6, with 8 bases fitting TRBD1. The CDR3 covers 15 residues. J was trimmed by 2 bases and V by 6 bases; bases with no gene match: 3. Per the germline V gene, CDR1 is SGHVS and CDR2 is FQNEAQ. The complete variable domain, with remaining parts taken from reference TRBV7-8 and TRBJ2-6, reads GAGVSQSPRYKVAKRGQDVALRCDPISGHVSLFWYQQALGQGPEFLTYFQNEAQLDKSGLPSDRFFAERPEGSVSTLKIQRTQQEDSAVYLCASSLDRAGANVLTFGAGSRLTVL.

This clone has more than one count but fewer than ten. The gene calls are TRBV7-2 and TRBJ1-5, with TRBD1 matching 7 bases. V lost 10 bases and J lost 0; bases outside the gene matches: 9. Germline V gives CDR1 SGHTA, CDR2 FQGNSA. The length of the CDR3 is 15 residues. CDR3 DNA: TGTGCCACCAACCGGGACAGTTTTAGCAATCAGCCCCAGCATTTT. Protein sequence: CATNRDSFSNQPQHF.

The V call is TRBV4-2, the J call TRBJ2-7; the D gene is possibly TRBD2 (5 bases). V was cut by 0 bases and J by 6 bases, with 12 bases left in between. The germline CDR1 and CDR2 sequences are LGHNA and YNFKEQ. This CDR3 spans 14 amino acids. The CDR3 loop reads CASSQDFEGSEQYF. The CDR3 DNA sequence: TGTGCCAGCAGCCAAGATTTCGAGGGCTCCGAGCAGTACTTC.

In this sample, this clone turned up once. V and J are TRBV4-1 and TRBJ2-3; D is possibly TRBD1 (5 bases). This CDR3 spans 14 amino acids. Germline CDR1 is MGHRA and CDR2 is YSYEKL. V was shortened by 2 bases and J by 4 bases, with 10 bases between the two germline ends. The CDR3, as DNA: TGCGCCAGCAGCCAACTCCAAGGGGCAGATACGCAGTATTTT. This codes for CASSQLQGADTQYF.

The chain carries TRBV2 and TRBJ1-5; 7 positions agree with TRBD1. The germline V gene encodes CDR1 SNHLY and CDR2 FYNNEI. CDR3 length equals 13 residues. V shed 9 bases and J 5 bases; nucleotides not matched to a gene: 7. The CDR3 protein is CASRQGAYQPQHF. CDR3 bases: TGTGCCAGTCGACAGGGAGCCTATCAGCCCCAGCATTTT.

This clone was seen only a few times. V usage is TRBV21-1 and J usage is TRBJ1-5. TRBV21-1 counts as a pseudogene. The CDR3 extends over 17 amino acids. The CDR3 DNA is TGTGCCAGCAGATTGCACATAGCTACATGGCATCATCAGCCCCAGCATTTT. Its protein product is CASRLHIATWHHQPQHF.

V usage is TRBV5-1 and J usage is TRBJ2-6; a possible D gene is TRBD1 (5 bases). Germline-derived CDR1 and CDR2 are SGHRS and YFSETQ. This CDR3 contains 15 residues. Trimming took 1 base from V and 0 from J, leaving 5 bases between them. The CDR3 nucleotides read TGCGCCAGCAGCTTGCAGGGCTCTGGGGCCAACGTCCTGACTTTC. Translation gives CASSLQGSGANVLTF. Full variable domain (remainder filled in from reference TRBV5-1 and TRBJ2-6): KAGVTQTPRYLIKTRGQQVTLSCSPISGHRSVSWYQQTPGQGLQFLFEYFSETQRNKGNFPGRFSGRQFSNSRSEMNVSTLELGDSALYLCASSLQGSGANVLTFGAGSRLTVL.

The rearrangement joins TRBV29-1 to TRBJ2-3; 9 positions agree with TRBD1. The CDR3 length is 13 residues. V was clipped by 7 bases and J by 3 bases; unmatched bases: 5. Germline loops: CDR1 SQVTM, CDR2 ANQGSEA. DNA of the CDR3: TGCAGCGCGAGGGGACAGGGAACAGATACGCAGTATTTT. Translating gives CSARGQGTDTQYF.

V usage is TRBV18 and J usage is TRBJ1-5; no firm D call. The CDR3 sequence is 15 residues long. The V gene's germline CDR1 is KGHSH and CDR2 LQKENI. Trimming pared 3 bases from V and 3 bases from J, leaving 12 bases between. As DNA, the CDR3 is TGTGCCAGCTCACCGTCGGGAGTTCTCAATCAGCCCCAGCATTTT. This codes for CASSPSGVLNQPQHF.

Relative to its sample, this clone is medium-sized. The CDR3 DNA reads as TGTGCCAGCAGTGACAGGGACAGGGGTCACGAGCAGTACTTC. It encodes CASSDRDRGHEQYF. This rearrangement joins TRBV25-1 to TRBJ2-7, with 10 bases matching TRBD1. The length of the CDR3 is 14 residues. V gave up 3 bases and J gave up 5 bases; unmatched junction bases: 4. Germline-derived CDR1 and CDR2 are MGHDK and SYGVNS.

The chain uses TRBV6-6 and TRBJ2-7, with 7 bases lining up with TRBD1. Trimming at V came to 2 bases and at J to 4 bases, leaving 2 bases not matched to a gene. The CDR3 has 13 residues. The germline CDR1 and CDR2 sequences are MNHNY and SVGAGI (reference sequence). CDR3 bases: TGTGCCAGCAGTTACGACAGGGATTACGAGCAGTACTTC. It translates to CASSYDRDYEQYF.

In DNA form, the CDR3 reads TGCGCCAGCAGCCAAGGGCAGGGTAATGGCTACACCTTC. This codes for CASSQGQGNGYTF. The V call is TRBV4-1, the J call TRBJ1-2; D is perhaps TRBD1 (5 bases). The germline CDR1 and CDR2 sequences are MGHRA and YSYEKL. V was shortened by 1 base and J by 6 bases, with 9 bases between the two germline ends. This CDR3 has 13 amino acids.

On this clone itself: This sample includes further DNA sequences coding for the same CDR3. This chain connects TRBV11-1 to TRBJ2-1, with 7 bases that match TRBD2. The germline V gene has CDR1 SGHAT and CDR2 FQDESV (reference sequence). CDR3 length equals 14 residues. V lost 3 bases, J lost 8 bases, and 7 bases stayed unmatched. The CDR3 nucleotides are TGTGCCAGCAGCTTTGCGGGAGCGTGGGATGAGCAGTTCTTC. It translates to CASSFAGAWDEQFF.

The chain is built from TRBV4-1 and TRBJ1-6; D unresolved. The CDR3 contains 15 residues. Germline CDR1 is MGHRA and CDR2 is YSYEKL. V was cut by 0 bases and J by 10 bases, with 13 bases left in between. The CDR3 here is CASSQEGGRISPLHF. CDR3 nucleotides: TGCGCCAGCAGCCAAGAGGGAGGGCGTATATCACCCCTCCACTTT.

The chain has TRBV6-6 and TRBJ1-2; TRBD1 aligns across 9 bases. Germline lookup yields CDR1 MNHNY and CDR2 SVGAGI (reference sequence). The junction had 9 bases not matched to a gene; V was cut back by 6 bases and J by 4 bases. The CDR3 contains 15 residues. CDR3 protein: CASRPDRGLAYGYTF. The CDR3 nucleotides read TGTGCCAGCAGGCCAGACAGGGGGTTGGCCTATGGCTACACCTTC.

The gene calls are TRBV19 and TRBJ2-3; D unresolved. Between the trimmed V and J ends, which lost 1 base and 0 bases, there was a span of 2 bases. CDR1 is LNHDA and CDR2 is SQIVND in the germline V gene (reference sequence). The CDR3 length is 13 residues. The CDR3 nucleotides read TGTGCCAGTAGTATAGCTAGCACAGATACGCAGTATTTT. Encoded protein: CASSIASTDTQYF.

This chain joins TRBV5-1 and TRBJ1-1; TRBD1 matches at 9 bases. The germline V gene encodes CDR1 SGHRS and CDR2 YFSETQ. The CDR3 runs to 13 residues. V gave up 3 bases and J gave up 3 bases; unmatched junction bases: 0. The chain's CDR3 is CASSWTGDTEAFF. The DNA of the CDR3 is TGCGCCAGCAGCTGGACAGGGGACACTGAAGCTTTCTTT.

V usage is TRBV18 and J usage is TRBJ2-7; D possibly corresponds to TRBD2 (5 bases). The V and J ends lost 10 bases and 0 bases respectively, with 10 bases between them. This CDR3 comprises 12 residues. CDR1 KGHSH and CDR2 LQKENI come from the germline V gene. The CDR3 nucleotides read TGTGCCACCGGGGTCCTCTCCTACGAGCAGTACTTC. This sequence encodes CATGVLSYEQYF.

The V call is TRBV18, the J call TRBJ2-1; D ambiguous. CDR1 is KGHSH and CDR2 is LQKENI in the germline V gene. Trimming took 3 bases from V and 6 from J, leaving 6 bases between them. The CDR3 spans 12 residues. The CDR3 spells CASSPSLNEQFF. CDR3 coding DNA: TGTGCCAGCTCACCGTCACTCAATGAGCAGTTCTTC. Looking up the rest from reference TRBV18 and TRBJ2-1 gives the full variable domain: NAGVMQNPRHLVRRRGQEARLRCSPMKGHSHVYWYRQLPEEGLKFMVYLQKENIIDESGMPKERFSAEFPKEGPSILRIQQVVRGDSAAYFCASSPSLNEQFFGPGTRLTVL.

CDR3 sequence (DNA): TGCGCCAGCAGCCAAGCTTATGGACAGGCCCGGGGCTACACCTTC. It specifies CASSQAYGQARGYTF. This chain uses TRBV4-1 with TRBJ1-2; TRBD1 agrees at 7 bases. CDR1 and CDR2 from the germline V gene are MGHRA and YSYEKL. Losses at the gene ends were 1 base for V and 8 bases for J; bases not matched to a gene: 10. The CDR3 loop spans 15 amino acids.

This chain uses TRBV11-2 with TRBJ1-4; tentative D call: TRBD1 (5 bases). Germline V CDR1 and CDR2: SGHAT, FQNNGV. This CDR3 contains 13 residues. The ends were cut back, 4 bases at V and 8 bases at J, with 11 bases in the middle. CDR3 DNA sequence: TGTGCCAGCAGCTCCCCCCGGGGGGAAAAACTGTTTTTT. It yields the protein CASSSPRGEKLFF.

This chain connects TRBV7-9 to TRBJ1-4, with D unclear. Germline CDR1 and CDR2: SEHNR and FQNEAQ (reference sequence). V lost 2 bases, J lost 7 bases, and 11 bases lay in between. This CDR3 region has 14 residues. The CDR3 loop is CASSLSTRIEKLFF. The CDR3 DNA reads TGTGCCAGCAGCTTATCCACAAGAATTGAAAAACTGTTTTTT.

The rearrangement links TRBV6-5 to TRBJ2-1, with TRBD2 identical over 8 bases. Germline V gene lookup returns CDR1 MNHEY and CDR2 SVGAGI. J was trimmed by 0 bases and V by 6 bases; bases with no gene match: 4. The CDR3 runs 15 residues. CDR3 protein: CASRRGGSSYNEQFF. The CDR3 DNA sequence: TGTGCCAGCAGACGGGGGGGGAGCTCCTACAATGAGCAGTTCTTC.

The chain carries TRBV10-3 and TRBJ1-5; 7 bases map to TRBD1. Trimming removed 10 bases from V and 3 bases from J; junction bases left unmatched: 12. CDR3 length: 15 residues. Germline CDR1 is ENHRY and CDR2 is SYGVKD. CDR3 DNA: TGTGCCACCCAGTCGACAGGGACATTCAATCAGCCCCAGCATTTT. Translated, it gives CATQSTGTFNQPQHF.

The rearrangement joins TRBV6-5 to TRBJ1-1; 7 nucleotides line up with TRBD1. Germline V gene sequence: CDR1 MNHEY, CDR2 SVGAGI. This CDR3 has 11 residues. Germline trimming cut 6 bases from V and 10 bases from J; bases unmatched to any gene: 5. CDR3 in DNA: TGTGCCAGCAGGCTGAGGGGGCGAGCTTTCTTT. Encoded protein: CASRLRGRAFF.

The chain employs TRBV15 and TRBJ1-4; TRBD1 agrees at 7 bases. Germline trimming cut 0 bases from V and 0 bases from J; bases unmatched to any gene: 1. Germline CDR1 and CDR2: LNHNV and YYDKDF (reference sequence). The CDR3 contains 16 residues. The CDR3 sequence: CATSRDQGATNEKLFF. CDR3 DNA sequence: TGTGCCACCAGCAGAGATCAGGGGGCAACTAATGAAAAACTGTTTTTT.

The chain recombines TRBV4-3 with TRBJ1-3, with TRBD1 matching 10 bases. Trimming at V came to 5 bases and at J to 3 bases, leaving 7 bases not matched to a gene. This CDR3 spans 16 amino acids. The germline V gene has CDR1 LGHNA and CDR2 YSLEER. The CDR3 loop reads CASSGPWDRGGNTIYF. The DNA of the CDR3 is TGCGCCAGCAGCGGGCCCTGGGACAGGGGTGGAAACACCATATATTTT.

The chain joins TRBV10-1 to TRBJ2-2, with D perhaps matching TRBD1 (6 bases). V lost 5 bases and J 0 bases, leaving 10 bases between the germline ends. The CDR3 consists of 15 residues. Germline CDR1 reads WNHNN; CDR2 reads SYGVQD (reference sequence). CDR3 bases: TGCGCCAGCAGTCGGGACACAGCGAACACCGGGGAGCTGTTTTTT. The encoded protein is CASSRDTANTGELFF.

This clone was seen more than once but under ten times. The chain couples TRBV7-6 to TRBJ2-1, with TRBD1 matching 8 bases. This CDR3 has 17 amino acids. Losses at the gene ends were 5 bases for V and 2 bases for J; bases not matched to a gene: 11. Germline CDR1 reads SGHVS; CDR2 reads FNYEAQ. The CDR3 DNA sequence: TGTGCCAGCAGCCCCACCACGGGGGACAGGCCCTACAATGAGCAGTTCTTC. Residues: CASSPTTGDRPYNEQFF.